This T cell receptor beta chain was found in a study of radiotherapy plus CTLA-4 blockade in lung cancer. Study in general: In 18% of patients, objective responses were seen; 30% to 35% had disease control.

Some clones are missing from TCRdb's copy, which holds only in-frame ones; the method was immunoSEQ multiplex PCR. Among some 38,000 clones listed, around 79% were seen once. Per germline, CDR1 SGHRS and CDR2 YFSETQ. This CDR3 comprises 17 residues. V lost 5 bases and J lost 5; bases outside the gene matches: 18. The starting material was peripheral blood, obtained from a patient treated with radiotherapy plus ipilimumab. The chain joins TRBV5-1 to TRBJ2-7, with TRBD1 identical over 8 bases. The source is a human donor with non-small cell lung cancer who had stable disease on radiotherapy plus ipilimumab. For the CDR3, the DNA is TGCGCCAGCAGAACCTCCCCGTCCGGGACAGGAATCCACGAGCAGTACTTC. It is translated as CASRTSPSGTGIHEQYF.